This T cell receptor (beta chain) was sequenced in a study of T cells in Graves' hyperthyroidism and ophthalmopathy. Study-level background: The blood sample was taken at first diagnosis, before treatment began. General study findings and limits: Ophthalmopathy was model-predicted a median approximately 6.9 months pre-onset.

Amplification of TCR beta CDR3 regions was performed using RNA transcripts as template. In the first-round RT-PCR of the TCR CDR3, the HTBI primer set was used. Using its own MiXCR run on the multiplex PCR reads, TCRdb lists one record per CDR3 protein. The data show hundreds of thousands of distinct CDR3 sequences, 38% seen once. As for this clonotype: What it binds is unknown.

Germline lookup yields CDR1 SGHRS and CDR2 YFSETQ. Trimming took 5 bases from V and 10 from J; bases not matched to a gene: 9. The CDR3 sequence is 13 residues long. Across 18 months, stable Graves' hyperthyroidism was marked by no progression to ophthalmopathy. The source of the PBMCs was over 8.5 ml of fresh peripheral blood. J is TRBJ1-2 and V is TRBV5-1; 9 bases fit TRBD1. Sequencing was performed on blood. The clonotype was recovered from a man between 18 and 35 years old with Graves' hyperthyroidism. This chain's CDR3 is CASRPGTGIDYTF. For the CDR3, the DNA is TGCGCCAGCAGACCGGGGACAGGGATTGACTACACCTTC.